What follows are 17 T cell receptor beta chains derived from one specimen sequenced in a study of T cell clonality in common variable immunodeficiency. The method was immunoSEQ multiplex PCR; TCRdb's version includes in-frame clones alone and lacks a portion of them. The sample was found to contain 35,000 to 50,000 clones, and every one recurs. The sample consisted of peripheral blood mononuclear cells. The source of these receptors is a person between 18 and 75 years old in good health.

This clone was seen ten or more times. The CDR3 end lies 3 residues beyond the end of the read and is filled in from the germline J gene. The V call is TRBV7-9, the J call TRBJ2-1, with 8 bases matching TRBD2. Trimming took 7 bases from V and 1 from J; bases not matched to a gene: 6. This CDR3 is built from 15 residues. From germline, CDR1 is SEHNR and CDR2 FQNEAQ (reference sequence). The CDR3 bases that were read are TGTGCCAGCATCTACGGGGGGGGATCCTACAATGAG. Protein: CASIYGGGSYNE. The entire CDR3 sequence reads CASIYGGGSYNEQFF. Based on the CDR3 plus reference TRBV7-9 and TRBJ2-1, the full variable domain is DTGVSQNPRHKITKRGQNVTFRCDPISEHNRLYWYRQTLGQGPEFLTYFQNEAQLEKSRLLSDRFSAERPKGSFSTLEIQRTEQGDSAMYLCASIYGGGSYNEQFFGPGTRLTVL.

This clone was seen at least ten times. The read is 3 residues too short to cover the CDR3 end, so that end is filled in from the germline J gene. This sequence joins TRBV7-9 and TRBJ2-7; tentative D call: TRBD2 (5 bases). The CDR3 spans 14 residues. Germline assignment: CDR1 SEHNR and CDR2 FQNEAQ (reference sequence). Trimming cost V 3 bases and J 2 bases, with 11 bases left between them. CDR3 region: CASSFASGTYEQYF. CDR3 DNA, as far as it was read: TGTGCCAGCAGCTTCGCTTCGGGGACCTACGAG.

This clone was detected only a few times. The read finishes 3 residues shy of the CDR3 end, and the germline J gene is used to complete it. This sequence joins TRBV7-9 and TRBJ1-3; D is unclear. This CDR3 spans 13 amino acids. CDR1 and CDR2 (germline): SEHNR, FQNEAQ (reference sequence). CDR3 bases read: TGTTCCGGAACATCCTTAGACAGAAACACC. Protein: CSGTSLDRNT. The full-length CDR3 reads as CSGTSLDRNTIYF. Full variable domain (rest looked up from reference TRBV7-9 and TRBJ1-3): DTGVSQNPRHKITKRGQNVTFRCDPISEHNRLYWYRQTLGQGPEFLTYFQNEAQLEKSRLLSDRFSAERPKGSFSTLEIQRTEQGDSAMYLCSGTSLDRNTIYFGEGSWLTVV.

This clone has a count of ten or more. The read comes to an end 3 residues before the CDR3 does, leaving the germline J gene to fill in the end. The V call is TRBV2, the J call TRBJ2-1; D may be TRBD2 (6 bases). Germline V CDR1 and CDR2: SNHLY, FYNNEI. CDR3 length: 13 amino acids. Between the trimmed V and J ends, which lost 4 bases and 6 bases, there was a span of 10 bases. The covered CDR3 bases are TGTGCCAGCAGTGGGGACTCCCCCAATGAG. Its translation: CASSGDSPNE. The full-length CDR3 reads as CASSGDSPNEQFF.

Remarks on this clone: The missing CDR3 end, 3 residues past where the read stops, is filled in from the germline J gene. The V call is TRBV10-2, the J call TRBJ1-2; D gene uncertain. Trimming left V 4 bases short and J 0 bases short, with 9 bases between. CDR3 length: 14 amino acids. Germline V gene lookup returns CDR1 WSHSY and CDR2 SAAADI. The CDR3 region is CASSATRANYGYTF. The CDR3 DNA, read in part, is TGCGCCAGCAGTGCGACAAGAGCTAACTATGGC.

This clone was seen repeatedly, ten times or more. The CDR3 end falls 3 residues outside the read, so it is completed with the germline J gene. V is TRBV20-1 and J is TRBJ2-2; TRBD2 matches at 14 bases. The CDR3 spans 15 residues. V lost 5 bases to trimming and J lost 8 bases; unmatched junction nucleotides: 7. Germline values: CDR1 DFQATT, CDR2 SNEGSKA (reference sequence). The sequenced CDR3 bases are TGCAGTGCTTCCCGACTAGCGGGAGGGTATGGGGAG. Protein sequence: CSASRLAGGYGE. The full CDR3 sequence reads CSASRLAGGYGELFF.

This clone was observed many times. The CDR3 end lies 3 residues beyond the end of the read and is filled in from the germline J gene. The chain is built from TRBV28 and TRBJ2-7; a weak D match, TRBD1 (6 bases). Per the germline V gene, CDR1 is MDHEN and CDR2 is SYDVKM. Trimming stripped 8 bases from V and 3 bases from J, with 17 bases between. The CDR3 is made up of 14 amino acids. The part of the CDR3 DNA that was read is TGTGCCAGCGCCCTCGTCAGGGGCCGCTACGAG. Translation: CASALVRGRYE. From start to end, the CDR3 is CASALVRGRYEQYF.

This clone came up many times. The junction shows a germline mismatch at one end, possibly a read error. The CDR3 is cut off 3 residues early in the read; its end comes from the germline J gene. The chain joins TRBV4-2 to TRBJ2-7; perhaps TRBD2 as D (6 bases). This CDR3 has 15 amino acids. Germline V lookup: CDR1 LGHNA, CDR2 YNFKEQ. The CDR3: CASSRGLSNSYEQYF. The CDR3 DNA, read in part, is TGCGCCAGCAGCCGAGGACTATCTAACTCCTACGAG.

This clone was detected a few times. Read data end 3 residues before the CDR3 end; the end is taken from the germline J gene. The J gene is TRBJ1-6, the V gene TRBV20-1; maybe TRBD1 (6 bases). Germline CDR1 and CDR2: DFQATT and SNEGSKA (reference sequence). V was clipped by 5 bases and J by 7 bases, with 18 bases between them. This CDR3 is 15 amino acids long. This chain's CDR3 is CSAPGQPNENSPLHF. The part of the CDR3 DNA that was read is TGCAGTGCTCCTGGACAGCCAAACGAGAATTCACCC.

This clone was observed a handful of times. From the germline J gene comes the end of the CDR3, since the read stops 3 residues before it. The chain links TRBV7-9 to TRBJ2-5; D perhaps matches TRBD2 (5 bases). The V gene lost 4 bases and the J gene lost 5 bases, with 17 bases spanning the gap. The CDR3 totals 15 residues. From germline, CDR1 is SEHNR and CDR2 FQNEAQ (reference sequence). The CDR3 sequence is CASSSSRTGGETQYF. The sequenced part of the CDR3 DNA is TGTGCCAGCAGCTCTTCCAGGACTGGCGGGGAGACC.

This clone was counted at least ten times. The read is 3 residues too short to cover the CDR3 end, so that end is filled in from the germline J gene. This chain links TRBV5-1 with TRBJ2-3; 9 positions match TRBD2. The CDR3 covers 16 residues. Germline V gene data show CDR1 as SGHRS and CDR2 as YFSETQ. The J segment lost 0 bases and the V segment lost 4 bases, leaving 6 bases of the junction unmatched. CDR3 region: CASSSPSGKSTDTQYF. The DNA read from the CDR3 is TGCGCCAGCAGCAGTCCTAGCGGGAAAAGCACAGATACG.

This clone has ten or more counts. The read ends 3 residues shy of where the CDR3 ends; the end is completed using the germline J gene. The V gene is TRBV7-9, the J gene TRBJ2-7; 9 bases are a match to TRBD1. V lost 5 bases, J lost 1 base, and 6 bases stayed unmatched. The germline V gene encodes CDR1 SEHNR and CDR2 FQNEAQ (reference sequence). CDR3 length: 15 residues. This chain's CDR3 is CASSAGTGKSYEQYF. The CDR3 bases that were read are TGTGCCAGCAGCGCCGGGACAGGGAAATCCTACGAG.

The sample holds many counts of this clone. The CDR3 is cut off 3 residues early in the read; its end comes from the germline J gene. The genes are TRBV10-3 and TRBJ1-4, with TRBD1 as a possible D gene (6 bases). Trimming shortened V by 6 bases and J by 1 base, and 6 bases separated the two germline ends. The germline CDR1 and CDR2 sequences are ENHRY and SYGVKD. The CDR3 has 13 residues. This chain's CDR3 is CAIRGGTNEKLFF. CDR3 DNA (partial): TGTGCCATCAGAGGGGGAACTAATGAAAAA.

The table lists this clone with many counts. The read stops 3 residues short of the end of the CDR3; the missing end is completed from the germline J gene. The chain joins TRBV19 to TRBJ2-4; maybe TRBD1 (5 bases). Germline V gene lookup returns CDR1 LNHDA and CDR2 SQIVND (reference sequence). This CDR3 is 17 amino acids long. V lost 3 bases and J 2 bases, leaving 17 bases between the germline ends. CDR3 sequence reads: CASSIRGVQGPKNIQYF. The sequenced CDR3 bases are TGTGCCAGTAGTATCCGAGGCGTGCAGGGTCCCAAAAACATT.

This clone occurred many times. The read finishes 3 residues shy of the CDR3 end, and the germline J gene is used to complete it. This chain connects TRBV6-2 or TRBV6-3 to TRBJ2-3; 7 bases are shared with TRBD2. V was clipped by 4 bases and J by 2 bases; unmatched bases: 6. The CDR3 is 15 amino acids. Germline CDR1 is MNHEY and CDR2 is SVGEGT. CDR3 sequence: CASSSPSGSTDTQYF. The CDR3 bases that were read are TGTGCCAGCAGTTCCCCTAGCGGTTCCACAGATACG.

There are many counts of this clone. The CDR3 end falls 3 residues outside the read, so it is completed with the germline J gene. The chain uses TRBV2 and TRBJ1-2; perhaps TRBD1 as D (5 bases). The CDR3 totals 14 residues. The V gene's germline CDR1 is SNHLY and CDR2 FYNNEI. The V end lost 8 bases, the J end lost 5 bases, and 18 bases lay between the germline ends. CDR3 DNA (partial): TGTGCCAGCGTTGTGGGGGGGACCCTTTATGGC. Its translation: CASVVGGTLYG. The full CDR3 is CASVVGGTLYGYTF.

This clone has at least ten counts. The sequence runs out 3 residues before the end of the CDR3; the remainder is reconstructed from the germline J gene. The chain couples TRBV4-2 to TRBJ2-2, with TRBD2 identical over 8 bases. Germline V CDR1 and CDR2: LGHNA, YNFKEQ. The CDR3 totals 16 residues. The junction had 5 bases not matched to a gene; V was cut back by 0 bases and J by 5 bases. The CDR3 protein is CASSQDPQRGTGELFF. CDR3 DNA (partial): TGTGCCAGCAGCCAAGATCCCCAGCGGGGGACCGGGGAG.